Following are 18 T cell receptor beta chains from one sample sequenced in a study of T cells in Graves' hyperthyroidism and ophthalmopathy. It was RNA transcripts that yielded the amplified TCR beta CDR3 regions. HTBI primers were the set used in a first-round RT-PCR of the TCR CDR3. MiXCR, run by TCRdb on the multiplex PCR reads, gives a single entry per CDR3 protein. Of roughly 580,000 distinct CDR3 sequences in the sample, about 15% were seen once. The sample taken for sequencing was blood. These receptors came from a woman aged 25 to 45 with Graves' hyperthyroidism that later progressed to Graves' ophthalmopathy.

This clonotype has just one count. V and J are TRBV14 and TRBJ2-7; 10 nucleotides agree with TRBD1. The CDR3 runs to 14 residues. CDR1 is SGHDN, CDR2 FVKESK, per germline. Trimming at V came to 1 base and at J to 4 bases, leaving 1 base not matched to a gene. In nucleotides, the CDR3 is TGTGCCAGCAGCCAAGGGGGACAGGGGTACGAGCAGTACTTC. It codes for CASSQGGQGYEQYF.

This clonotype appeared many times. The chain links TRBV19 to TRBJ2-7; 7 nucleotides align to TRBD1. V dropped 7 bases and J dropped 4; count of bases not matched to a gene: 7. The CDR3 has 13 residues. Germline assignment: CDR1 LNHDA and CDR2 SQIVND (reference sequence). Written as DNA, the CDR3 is TGTGCCAGTAATAGACAGGGATCGTACGAGCAGTACTTC. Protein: CASNRQGSYEQYF.

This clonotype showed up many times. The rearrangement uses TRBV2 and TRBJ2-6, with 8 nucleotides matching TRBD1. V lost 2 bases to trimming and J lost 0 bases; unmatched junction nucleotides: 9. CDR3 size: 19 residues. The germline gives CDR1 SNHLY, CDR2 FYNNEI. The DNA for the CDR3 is TGTGCCAGCAGTGAATTTCGTAGGACAGGGATCTCTGGGGCCAACGTCCTGACTTTC. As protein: CASSEFRRTGISGANVLTF. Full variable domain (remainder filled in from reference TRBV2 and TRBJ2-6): EPEVTQTPSHQVTQMGQEVILRCVPISNHLYFYWYRQILGQKVEFLVSFYNNEISEKSEIFDDQFSVERPDGSNFTLKIRSTKLEDSAMYFCASSEFRRTGISGANVLTFGAGSRLTVL.

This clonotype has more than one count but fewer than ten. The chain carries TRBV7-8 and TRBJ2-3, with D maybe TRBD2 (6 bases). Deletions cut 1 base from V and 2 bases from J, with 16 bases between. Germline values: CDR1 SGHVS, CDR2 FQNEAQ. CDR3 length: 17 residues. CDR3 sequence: CASSLDPGSGFTDTQYF. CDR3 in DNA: TGTGCCAGCAGCTTAGACCCCGGGAGCGGTTTCACAGATACGCAGTATTTT.

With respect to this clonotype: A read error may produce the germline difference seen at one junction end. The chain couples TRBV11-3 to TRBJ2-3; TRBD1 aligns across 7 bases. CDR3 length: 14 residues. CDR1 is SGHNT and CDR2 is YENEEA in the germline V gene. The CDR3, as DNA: TGTGCCAGTCAGACAGGGATCATAACAGATACTCAGTCTTTT. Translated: CASQTGIITDTQSF.

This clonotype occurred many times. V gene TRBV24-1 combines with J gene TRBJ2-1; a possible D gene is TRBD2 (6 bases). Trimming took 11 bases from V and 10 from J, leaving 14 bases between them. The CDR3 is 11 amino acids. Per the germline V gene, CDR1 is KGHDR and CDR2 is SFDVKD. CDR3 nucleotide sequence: TGTGCCATCCGAAGCGGGCCAGAGCAGTTCTTC. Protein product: CAIRSGPEQFF.

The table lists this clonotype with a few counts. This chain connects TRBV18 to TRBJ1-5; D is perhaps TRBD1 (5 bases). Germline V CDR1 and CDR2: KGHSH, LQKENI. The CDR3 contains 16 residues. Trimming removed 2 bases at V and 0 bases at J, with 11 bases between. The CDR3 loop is CASSPGGGSSNQPQHF. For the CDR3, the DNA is TGTGCCAGCTCACCAGGGGGAGGAAGTAGCAATCAGCCCCAGCATTTT.

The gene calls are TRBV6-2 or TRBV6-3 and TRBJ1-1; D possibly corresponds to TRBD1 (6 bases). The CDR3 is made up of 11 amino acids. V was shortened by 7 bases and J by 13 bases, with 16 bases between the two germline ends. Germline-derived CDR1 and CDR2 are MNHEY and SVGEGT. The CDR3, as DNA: TGTGCCAGCACCAAGGGGGGTGAGGTTTTCTTT. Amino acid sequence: CASTKGGEVFF.

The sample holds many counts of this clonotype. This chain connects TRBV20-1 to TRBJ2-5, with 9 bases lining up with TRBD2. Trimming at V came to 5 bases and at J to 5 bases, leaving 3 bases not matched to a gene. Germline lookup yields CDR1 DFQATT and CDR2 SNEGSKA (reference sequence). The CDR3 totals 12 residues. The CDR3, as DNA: TGCAGTGCTTCGAGCGGGAGGGAGACCCAGTACTTC. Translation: CSASSGRETQYF.

The CDR3 region has the DNA TGTGCCAGCTCACCACCGGGACAACTGAACACTGAAGCTTTCTTT. Protein: CASSPPGQLNTEAFF. This chain joins TRBV18 and TRBJ1-1; D might be TRBD1 (6 bases). Germline values: CDR1 KGHSH, CDR2 LQKENI. Trimming took off 0 bases at V and 0 bases at J, with 8 bases between the two ends. This CDR3 spans 15 amino acids.

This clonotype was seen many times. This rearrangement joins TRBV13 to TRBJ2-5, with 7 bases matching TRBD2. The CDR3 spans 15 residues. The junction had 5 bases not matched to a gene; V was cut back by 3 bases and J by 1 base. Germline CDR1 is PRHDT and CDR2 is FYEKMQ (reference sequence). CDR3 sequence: CASSLGEGLQETQYF. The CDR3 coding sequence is TGTGCCAGCAGCTTGGGGGAGGGTCTCCAAGAGACCCAGTACTTC. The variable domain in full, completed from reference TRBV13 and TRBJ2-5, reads AAGVIQSPRHLIKEKRETATLKCYPIPRHDTVYWYQQGPGQDPQFLISFYEKMQSDKGSIPDRFSAQQFSDYHSELNMSSLELGDSALYFCASSLGEGLQETQYFGPGTRLLVL.

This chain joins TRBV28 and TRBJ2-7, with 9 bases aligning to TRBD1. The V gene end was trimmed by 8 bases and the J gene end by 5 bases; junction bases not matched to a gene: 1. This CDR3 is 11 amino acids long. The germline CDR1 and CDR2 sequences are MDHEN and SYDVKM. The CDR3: CASYRGHEQYF. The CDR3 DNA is TGTGCCAGCTACAGGGGGCACGAGCAGTACTTC. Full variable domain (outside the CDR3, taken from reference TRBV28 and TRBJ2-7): DVKVTQSSRYLVKRTGEKVFLECVQDMDHENMFWYRQDPGLGLRLIYFSYDVKMKEKGDIPEGYSVSREKKERFSLILESASTNQTSMYLCASYRGHEQYFGPGTRLTVT.

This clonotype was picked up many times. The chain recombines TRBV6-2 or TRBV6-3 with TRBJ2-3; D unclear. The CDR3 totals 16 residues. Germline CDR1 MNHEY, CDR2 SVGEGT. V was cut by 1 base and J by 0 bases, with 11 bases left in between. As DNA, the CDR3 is TGTGCCAGCAGTTACTGGGCGGAGTGGAGCACAGATACGCAGTATTTT. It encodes CASSYWAEWSTDTQYF.

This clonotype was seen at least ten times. The CDR3: CASSMSVTGEAFF. CDR3 nucleotide sequence: TGTGCCAGTAGTATGTCCGTAACGGGTGAAGCTTTCTTT. The chain joins TRBV19 to TRBJ1-1; D ambiguous. The CDR3 runs 13 residues. V dropped 3 bases and J dropped 7 bases, with 12 bases sitting between them. The germline CDR1 and CDR2 sequences are LNHDA and SQIVND (reference sequence).

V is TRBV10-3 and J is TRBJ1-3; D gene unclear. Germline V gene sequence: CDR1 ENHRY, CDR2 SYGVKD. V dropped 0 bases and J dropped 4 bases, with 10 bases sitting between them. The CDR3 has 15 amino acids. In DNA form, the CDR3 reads TGTGCCATCAGTGAGTCGAACAGATCAGGAAACACCATATATTTT. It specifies CAISESNRSGNTIYF.

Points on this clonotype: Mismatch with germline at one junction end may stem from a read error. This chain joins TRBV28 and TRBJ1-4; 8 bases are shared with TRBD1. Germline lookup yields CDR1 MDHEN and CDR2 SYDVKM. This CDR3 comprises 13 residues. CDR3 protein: CASSTRGRGKLFF. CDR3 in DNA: TGCGCCAGCAGCACCAGGGGGCGTGGAAAACTGTTTTTT.

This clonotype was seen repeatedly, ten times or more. Here the CDR3 DNA reads TGTGCCAGCAGCCCAATCGGGGGCGAGCAGTTCTTC. This translates into CASSPIGGEQFF. This rearrangement joins TRBV11-2 to TRBJ2-1; D assignment may be TRBD1 or TRBD2 (6 bases each). Trimming left V 5 bases short and J 10 bases short, with 12 bases between. This CDR3 is 12 amino acids long. The germline CDR1 and CDR2 sequences are SGHAT and FQNNGV.

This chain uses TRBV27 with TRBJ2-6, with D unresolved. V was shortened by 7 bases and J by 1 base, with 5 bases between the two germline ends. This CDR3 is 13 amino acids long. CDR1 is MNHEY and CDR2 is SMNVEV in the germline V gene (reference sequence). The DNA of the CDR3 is TGTGCCAGCACCTATTCTGGGGCCAACGTCCTGACTTTC. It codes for CASTYSGANVLTF.